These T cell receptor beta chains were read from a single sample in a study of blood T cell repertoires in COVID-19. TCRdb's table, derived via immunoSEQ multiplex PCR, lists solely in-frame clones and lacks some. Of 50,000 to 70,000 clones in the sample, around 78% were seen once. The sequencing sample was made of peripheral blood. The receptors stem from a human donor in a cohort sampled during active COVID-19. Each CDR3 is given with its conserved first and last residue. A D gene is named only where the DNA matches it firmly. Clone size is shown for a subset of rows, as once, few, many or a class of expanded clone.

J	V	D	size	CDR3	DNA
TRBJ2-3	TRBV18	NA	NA	CASSDRRQIADTQYF	TGTGCCAGCTCAGACAGACGACAGATAGCAGATACGCAGTATTTT
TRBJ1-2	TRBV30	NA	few	CAWSVFTGDYGYTF	TGTGCCTGGAGTGTTTTTACAGGAGACTATGGCTACACCTTC
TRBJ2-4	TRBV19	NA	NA	CARPRDCENIQYF	TGTGCCCGACCCCGGGACTGCGAAAACATTCAGTACTTC
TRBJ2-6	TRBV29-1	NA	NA	CSVADPGHGWGANVLTF	TGCAGCGTTGCAGATCCTGGGCACGGTTGGGGGGCCAACGTCCTGACTTTC
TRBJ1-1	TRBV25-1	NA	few	CASSAAQGAFF	TGTGCCAGCAGTGCCGCCCAGGGAGCTTTCTTT
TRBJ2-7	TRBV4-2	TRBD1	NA	CASSQAGTGEVYEQYF	TGTGCCAGCAGCCAAGCCGGGACAGGGGAAGTATACGAGCAGTACTTC
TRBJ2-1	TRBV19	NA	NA	CASSIGPRGYNEQFF	TGTGCCAGTAGTATTGGGCCGCGGGGCTACAATGAGCAGTTCTTC
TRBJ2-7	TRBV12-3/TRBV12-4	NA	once	CASSVWREQYF	TGTGCCAGCAGTGTTTGGAGGGAGCAGTACTTC
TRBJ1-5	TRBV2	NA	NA	CATSQDFYSNQPQHF	TGTGCCACTAGCCAGGACTTTTATAGCAATCAGCCCCAGCATTTT
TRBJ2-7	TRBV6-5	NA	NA	CASTTGDALAEQYF	TGTGCCAGCACCACGGGAGACGCATTAGCCGAGCAGTACTTC
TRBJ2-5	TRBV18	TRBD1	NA	CASSLQTGVGETQYF	TGTGCCAGCTCCCTACAGACAGGGGTTGGAGAGACCCAGTACTTC
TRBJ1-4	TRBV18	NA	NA	CASSSTGVGEKLFF	TGTGCCAGCTCATCTACCGGGGTCGGAGAAAAACTGTTTTTT
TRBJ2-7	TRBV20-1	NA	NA	CSARGFPEQYF	TGCAGTGCTAGAGGTTTTCCTGAGCAGTACTTC
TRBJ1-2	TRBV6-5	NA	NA	CASRETNYGYTF	TGTGCCAGCAGAGAGACAAACTATGGCTACACCTTC
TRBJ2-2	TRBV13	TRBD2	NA	CASSGGLAGTTGELFF	TGTGCCAGCAGTGGAGGACTAGCGGGGACCACCGGGGAGCTGTTTTTT
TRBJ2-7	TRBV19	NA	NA	CASTSGSYEQYF	TGTGCCAGTACTTCAGGCTCCTACGAGCAGTACTTC
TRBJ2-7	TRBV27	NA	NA	CASSVRREPSYEQYF	TGTGCCAGCAGTGTCCGGAGGGAACCCTCCTACGAGCAGTACTTC
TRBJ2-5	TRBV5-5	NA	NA	CASSLGQGSVTQYF	TGTGCCAGCAGCTTAGGCCAGGGTAGTGTGACCCAGTACTTC
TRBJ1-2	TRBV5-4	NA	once	CASSRDVRDISYGYTF	TGTGCCAGCAGCCGAGACGTCCGGGACATCTCCTATGGCTACACCTTC
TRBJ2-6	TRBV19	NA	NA	CAIQLTGQILSGANVLTF	TGTGCCATCCAGCTGACAGGTCAAATCCTCTCTGGGGCCAACGTCCTGACTTTC
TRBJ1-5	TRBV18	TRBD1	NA	CASSPAGTDPNQPQHF	TGTGCCAGCTCACCAGCCGGGACAGACCCCAATCAGCCCCAGCATTTT
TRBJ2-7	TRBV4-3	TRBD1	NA	CASSQGTAITYEQYF	TGCGCCAGCAGCCAGGGGACAGCGATAACCTACGAGCAGTACTTC
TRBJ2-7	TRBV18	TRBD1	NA	CASSGPGTEYEQYF	TGTGCCAGCTCAGGCCCCGGGACAGAGTACGAGCAGTACTTC
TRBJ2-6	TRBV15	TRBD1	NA	CATSSGQGSGANVLTF	TGTGCCACCAGCAGCGGACAGGGATCTGGGGCCAACGTCCTGACTTTC
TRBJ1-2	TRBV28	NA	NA	CASSPLTAPGLNGGYTF	TGTGCCAGCAGTCCACTCACAGCCCCGGGACTAAATGGAGGCTACACCTTC
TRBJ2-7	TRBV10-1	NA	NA	CASSVLGAHEQYF	TGCGCCAGCAGTGTTCTGGGGGCCCACGAGCAGTACTTC
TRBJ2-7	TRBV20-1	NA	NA	CSASTGFSYEQYF	TGCAGTGCTAGTACAGGCTTCTCCTACGAGCAGTACTTC
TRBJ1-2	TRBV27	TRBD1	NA	CASSSDRVDYGYTF	TGTGCCAGCAGTTCCGACAGGGTCGACTATGGCTACACCTTC
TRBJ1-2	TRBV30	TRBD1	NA	CAWSSGGKGAVNYGYTF	TGTGCCTGGAGTTCGGGAGGGAAGGGGGCTGTGAACTATGGCTACACCTTC
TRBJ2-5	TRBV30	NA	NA	CAWSVQGGQETQYF	TGTGCCTGGAGTGTACAGGGGGGGCAAGAGACCCAGTACTTC
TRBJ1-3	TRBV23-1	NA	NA	CASSQSPTAGNTIYF	TGCGCCAGCAGTCAATCCCCGACTGCTGGAAACACCATATATTTT
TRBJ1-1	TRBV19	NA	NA	CASSSTRTNEAFF	TGTGCCAGTAGTTCGACGAGGACTAACGAAGCTTTCTTT
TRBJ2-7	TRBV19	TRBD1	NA	CASSTYRGDPGTGSYEQYF	TGTGCCAGTAGTACCTACCGAGGGGACCCTGGGACAGGATCCTACGAGCAGTACTTC
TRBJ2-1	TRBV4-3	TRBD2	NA	CASSQDGAGAYNEQFF	TGCGCCAGCAGCCAAGACGGGGCGGGAGCCTACAATGAGCAGTTCTTC
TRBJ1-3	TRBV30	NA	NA	CAWSVQSGIGNTIYF	TGTGCCTGGAGTGTACAGTCAGGGATTGGAAACACCATATATTTT
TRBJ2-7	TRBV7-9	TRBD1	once	CASSSNRGITYEQYF	TGTGCCAGCAGCTCAAACAGGGGTATTACCTACGAGCAGTACTTC
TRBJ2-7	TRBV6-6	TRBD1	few	CASRGRGQYEQYF	TGTGCCAGCAGAGGTAGGGGGCAATACGAGCAGTACTTC
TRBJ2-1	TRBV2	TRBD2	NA	CASSEEWASGNNEQFF	TGTGCCAGCAGTGAAGAATGGGCTAGCGGTAACAATGAGCAGTTCTTC
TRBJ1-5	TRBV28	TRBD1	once	CASSLKGAPSQPQHF	TGTGCCAGCAGTTTAAAGGGGGCACCATCTCAGCCCCAGCATTTT
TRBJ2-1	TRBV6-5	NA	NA	CASSYSMNAGHNEQFF	TGTGCCAGCAGTTACTCGATGAACGCGGGGCACAATGAGCAGTTCTTC
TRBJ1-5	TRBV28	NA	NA	CASSPRVSNQPQHF	TGTGCCAGCAGCCCCAGGGTTAGCAATCAGCCCCAGCATTTT
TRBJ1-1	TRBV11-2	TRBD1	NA	CASSPREGARTEAFF	TGTGCCAGCAGCCCCCGGGAGGGGGCGCGGACTGAAGCTTTCTTT
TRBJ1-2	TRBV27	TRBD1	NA	CASSTQGQGIGYTF	TGTGCCAGCAGTACGCAGGGACAGGGTATTGGCTACACCTTC
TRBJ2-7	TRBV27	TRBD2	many	CASSSDPGTSAYEQYF	TGTGCCAGCAGTTCCGACCCGGGGACTAGTGCGTACGAGCAGTACTTC
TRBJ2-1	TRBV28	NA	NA	CASSSLARGSGEQFF	TGTGCCAGCAGCTCTCTAGCCCGGGGTAGCGGTGAGCAGTTCTTC
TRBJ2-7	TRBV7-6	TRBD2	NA	CASSFLAGGEQYF	TGTGCCAGCAGCTTTTTAGCGGGGGGCGAGCAGTACTTC
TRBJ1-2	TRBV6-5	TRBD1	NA	CASSPTGGYYGYTF	TGTGCCAGCAGTCCGACAGGGGGGTACTATGGCTACACCTTC
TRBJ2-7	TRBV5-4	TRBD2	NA	CASSLGVAGGPEQYF	TGTGCCAGCAGCTTGGGCGTAGCGGGGGGTCCCGAGCAGTACTTC